The present T cell receptor beta chain was sequenced within a study of blood T cell repertoires in COVID-19. For the study at large: Spain, Italy and the United States supplied samples that represented acute and convalescent COVID-19. PBMCs, B-cell-depleted T cells, or T cells provided the cDNA or gDNA that made up the material.

As originally analysed: Reference gene primer amplification in the assay estimated nucleated cell counts. Only in-frame clones appear in the TCRdb table, and some are missing; sequencing was by immunoSEQ multiplex PCR. The V and J calls and clone size were taken over from that table, and D and trimming were inferred from the DNA. The sample gives over 70,000 clones, around 81% of which show up once; over 25% is in the top ten. CDR3 length equals 13 residues. CDR1 ENHRY and CDR2 SYGVKD come from the germline V gene. The V gene end was trimmed by 5 bases and the J gene end by 5 bases; junction bases not matched to a gene: 4.

The gene calls are TRBV10-3 and TRBJ2-3, with 7 bases that match TRBD1. Sequencing was performed on peripheral blood. The source is a human donor in a cohort sampled during active COVID-19. Written as DNA, the CDR3 is TGTGCCATCAGTACAGGGGCGGGAGATACGCAGTATTTT. Translating it yields CAISTGAGDTQYF.